Sequencing of this T cell receptor (beta chain) was carried out in a study of blood T cell repertoires in COVID-19. Germline trimming cut 5 bases from V and 8 bases from J; bases unmatched to any gene: 9. The CDR3 consists of 13 residues. Sequencing was performed with immunoSEQ multiplex PCR; in TCRdb, only in-frame clones are kept and a portion is missing. Of roughly 230,000 clones listed, 92% are singletons. Patients from Seattle were sampled longitudinally, starting during active infection. The sample was peripheral blood. The TCR comes from a man aged 25-45 years with COVID-19, enrolled during active disease. The genes are TRBV12-3 or TRBV12-4 and TRBJ2-7; TRBD1 matches at 7 bases. The CDR3 nucleotides are TGTGCCAGCAGTCAACCGGGACAGCTAAAGCAGTACTTC. It specifies CASSQPGQLKQYF.